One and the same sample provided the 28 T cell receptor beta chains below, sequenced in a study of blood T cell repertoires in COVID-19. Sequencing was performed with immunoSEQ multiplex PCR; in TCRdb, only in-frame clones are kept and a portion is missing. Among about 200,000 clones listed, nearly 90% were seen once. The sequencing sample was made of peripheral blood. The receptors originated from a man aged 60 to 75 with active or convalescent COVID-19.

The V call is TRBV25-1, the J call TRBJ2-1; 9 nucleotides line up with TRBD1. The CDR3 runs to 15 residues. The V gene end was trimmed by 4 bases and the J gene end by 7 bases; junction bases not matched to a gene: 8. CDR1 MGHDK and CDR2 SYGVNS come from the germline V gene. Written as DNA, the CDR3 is TGTGCCAGCAGTGTGCTGGACAGGGGTGGAAATGAGCAGTTCTTC. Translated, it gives CASSVLDRGGNEQFF.

CDR3 protein: CASSPYSGNTIYF. CDR3 DNA sequence: TGTGCCAGCAGTCCATACTCCGGAAACACCATATATTTT. The chain links TRBV2 to TRBJ1-3; no reliable D call. Trimming stripped 5 bases from V and 4 bases from J, with 9 bases between. The germline CDR1 and CDR2 sequences are SNHLY and FYNNEI. The CDR3 loop spans 13 amino acids.

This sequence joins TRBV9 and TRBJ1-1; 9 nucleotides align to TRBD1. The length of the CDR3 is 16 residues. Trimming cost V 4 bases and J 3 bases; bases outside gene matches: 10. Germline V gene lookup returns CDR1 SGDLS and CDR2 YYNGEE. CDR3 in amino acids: CASSFDSDRGDTEAFF. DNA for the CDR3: TGTGCCAGCAGCTTTGACTCGGACAGGGGAGACACTGAAGCTTTCTTT.

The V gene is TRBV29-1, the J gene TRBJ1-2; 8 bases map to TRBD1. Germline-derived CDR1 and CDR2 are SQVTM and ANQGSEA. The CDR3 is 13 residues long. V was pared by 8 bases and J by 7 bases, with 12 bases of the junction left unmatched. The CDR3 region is CSFGDRSRGGYTF. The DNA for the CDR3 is TGCAGCTTCGGGGACAGGTCAAGGGGTGGCTACACCTTC.

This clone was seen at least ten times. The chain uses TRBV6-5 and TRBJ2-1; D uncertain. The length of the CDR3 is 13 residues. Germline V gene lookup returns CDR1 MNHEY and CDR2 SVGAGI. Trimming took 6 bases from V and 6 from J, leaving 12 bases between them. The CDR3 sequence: CASSLHPPNEQFF. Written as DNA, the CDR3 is TGTGCCAGCAGCTTACACCCTCCCAATGAGCAGTTCTTC.

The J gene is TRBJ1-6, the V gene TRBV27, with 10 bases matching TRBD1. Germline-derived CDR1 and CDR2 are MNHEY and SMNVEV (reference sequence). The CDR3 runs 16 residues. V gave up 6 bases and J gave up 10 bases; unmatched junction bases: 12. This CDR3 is CASRRGQGILLSPLHF. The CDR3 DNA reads TGTGCCAGCAGGAGGGGACAGGGGATTCTCTTGTCACCCCTCCACTTT.

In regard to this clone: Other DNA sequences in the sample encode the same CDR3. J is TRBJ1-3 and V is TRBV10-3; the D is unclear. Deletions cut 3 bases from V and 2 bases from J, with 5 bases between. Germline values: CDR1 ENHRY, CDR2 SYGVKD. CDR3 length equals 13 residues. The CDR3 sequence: CAISDSAGNTIYF. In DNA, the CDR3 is TGTGCCATCAGTGATAGCGCTGGAAACACCATATATTTT.

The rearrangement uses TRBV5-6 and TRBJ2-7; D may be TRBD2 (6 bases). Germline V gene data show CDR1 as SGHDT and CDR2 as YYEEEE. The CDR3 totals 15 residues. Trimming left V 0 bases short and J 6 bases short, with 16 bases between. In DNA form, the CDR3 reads TGTGCCAGCAGCTTGGTAGCGACTAGATCGGGCGAGCAGTACTTC. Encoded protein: CASSLVATRSGEQYF. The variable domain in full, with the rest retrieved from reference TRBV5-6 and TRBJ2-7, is DAGVTQSPTHLIKTRGQQVTLRCSPKSGHDTVSWYQQALGQGPQFIFQYYEEEERQRGNFPDRFSGHQFPNYSSELNVNALLLGDSALYLCASSLVATRSGEQYFGPGTRLTVT.

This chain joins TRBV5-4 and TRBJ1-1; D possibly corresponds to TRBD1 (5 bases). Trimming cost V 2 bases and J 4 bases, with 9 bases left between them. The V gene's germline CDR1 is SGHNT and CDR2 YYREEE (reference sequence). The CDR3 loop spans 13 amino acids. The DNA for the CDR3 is TGTGCCAGCAGCTTAACAGGCACCACTGAAGCTTTCTTT. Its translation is CASSLTGTTEAFF.

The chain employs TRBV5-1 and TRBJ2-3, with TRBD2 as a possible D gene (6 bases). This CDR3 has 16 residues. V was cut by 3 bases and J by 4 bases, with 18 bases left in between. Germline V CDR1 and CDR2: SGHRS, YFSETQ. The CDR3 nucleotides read TGCGCCAGCAGCTCGATACGGGGGTCGGGGGCAGATACGCAGTATTTT. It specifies CASSSIRGSGADTQYF.

This CDR3 is CASRLRQGNTEAFF. The CDR3 DNA reads as TGCGCCAGCAGACTCCGACAGGGGAACACTGAAGCTTTCTTT. The J gene is TRBJ1-1, the V gene TRBV10-2; 7 positions agree with TRBD1. V lost 6 bases to trimming and J lost 1 base; unmatched junction nucleotides: 5. Looked up from germline, CDR1 is WSHSY and CDR2 is SAAADI. The CDR3 sequence is 14 residues long.

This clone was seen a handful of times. CDR3 in DNA: TGTGCCAGTAGTATACAGGACAGGGTTGGCTACACCTTC. Protein: CASSIQDRVGYTF. This chain uses TRBV19 with TRBJ1-2; 8 bases are shared with TRBD1. Germline CDR1 and CDR2: LNHDA and SQIVND (reference sequence). This CDR3 is built from 13 residues. The trim removed 2 bases at V and 7 bases at J, leaving 3 bases unmatched. Combining the CDR3 with reference TRBV19 and TRBJ1-2 gives the whole variable domain DGGITQSPKYLFRKEGQNVTLSCEQNLNHDAMYWYRQDPGQGLRLIYYSQIVNDFQKGDIAEGYSVSREKKESFPLTVTSAQKNPTAFYLCASSIQDRVGYTFGSGTRLTVV.

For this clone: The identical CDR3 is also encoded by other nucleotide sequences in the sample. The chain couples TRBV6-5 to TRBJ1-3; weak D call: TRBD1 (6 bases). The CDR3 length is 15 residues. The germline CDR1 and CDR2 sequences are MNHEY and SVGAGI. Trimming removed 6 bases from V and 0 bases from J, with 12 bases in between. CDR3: CASSQGSGSGNTIYF. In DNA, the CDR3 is TGTGCCAGCAGCCAGGGGAGTGGCTCTGGAAACACCATATATTTT.

CDR3 sequence reads: CATSSGRPGGNTIYF. CDR3 DNA: TGTGCCACCAGCAGCGGCAGACCAGGGGGAAACACCATATATTTT. This chain connects TRBV15 to TRBJ1-3; perhaps TRBD1 as D (5 bases). The CDR3 sequence is 15 residues long. Between the trimmed V and J ends, which lost 3 bases and 4 bases, there was a span of 13 bases. Germline V lookup: CDR1 LNHNV, CDR2 YYDKDF (reference sequence).

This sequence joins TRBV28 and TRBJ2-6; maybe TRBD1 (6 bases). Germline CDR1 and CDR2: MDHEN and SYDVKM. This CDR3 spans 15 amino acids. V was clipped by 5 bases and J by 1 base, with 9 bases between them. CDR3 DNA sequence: TGTGCCAGCAGTCAAGGGGGATCTGGGGCCAACGTCCTGACTTTC. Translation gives CASSQGGSGANVLTF. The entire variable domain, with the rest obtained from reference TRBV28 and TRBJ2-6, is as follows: DVKVTQSSRYLVKRTGEKVFLECVQDMDHENMFWYRQDPGLGLRLIYFSYDVKMKEKGDIPEGYSVSREKKERFSLILESASTNQTSMYLCASSQGGSGANVLTFGAGSRLTVL.

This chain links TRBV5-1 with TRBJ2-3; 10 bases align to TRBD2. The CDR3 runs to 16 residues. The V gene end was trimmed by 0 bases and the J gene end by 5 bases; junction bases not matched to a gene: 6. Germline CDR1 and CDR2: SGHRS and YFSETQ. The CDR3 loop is CASSLVPSGGIDTQYF. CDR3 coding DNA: TGCGCCAGCAGCTTGGTGCCTAGCGGGGGCATAGATACGCAGTATTTT. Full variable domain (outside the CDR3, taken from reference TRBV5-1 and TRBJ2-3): KAGVTQTPRYLIKTRGQQVTLSCSPISGHRSVSWYQQTPGQGLQFLFEYFSETQRNKGNFPGRFSGRQFSNSRSEMNVSTLELGDSALYLCASSLVPSGGIDTQYFGPGTRLTVL.

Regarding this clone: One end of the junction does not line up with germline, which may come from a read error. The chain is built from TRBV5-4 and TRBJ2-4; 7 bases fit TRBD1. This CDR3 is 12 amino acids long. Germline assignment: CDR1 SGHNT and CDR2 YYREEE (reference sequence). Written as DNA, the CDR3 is TGTGCCAGCAGCTCGGGACAGCAACATCCTGCCTTC. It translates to CASSSGQQHPAF.

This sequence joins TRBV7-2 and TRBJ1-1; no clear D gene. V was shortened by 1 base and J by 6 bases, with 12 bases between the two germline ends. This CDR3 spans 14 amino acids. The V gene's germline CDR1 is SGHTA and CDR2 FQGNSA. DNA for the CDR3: TGTGCCAGCAGCTTAGGCTACCAGGCTGCTGAAGCTTTCTTT. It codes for CASSLGYQAAEAFF.

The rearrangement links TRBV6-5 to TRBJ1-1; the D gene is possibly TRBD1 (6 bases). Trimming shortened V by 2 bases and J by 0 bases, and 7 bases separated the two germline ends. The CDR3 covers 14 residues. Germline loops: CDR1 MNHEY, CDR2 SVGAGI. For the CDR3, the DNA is TGTGCCAGCAGTTACGACAGGATGAACACTGAAGCTTTCTTT. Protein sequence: CASSYDRMNTEAFF.

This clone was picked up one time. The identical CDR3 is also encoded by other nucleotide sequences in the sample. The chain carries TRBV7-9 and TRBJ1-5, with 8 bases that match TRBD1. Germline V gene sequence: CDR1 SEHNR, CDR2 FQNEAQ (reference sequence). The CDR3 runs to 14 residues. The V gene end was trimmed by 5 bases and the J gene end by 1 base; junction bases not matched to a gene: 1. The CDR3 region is CASSRTGSNQPQHF. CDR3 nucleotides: TGTGCCAGCAGCCGGACAGGGAGCAATCAGCCCCAGCATTTT.

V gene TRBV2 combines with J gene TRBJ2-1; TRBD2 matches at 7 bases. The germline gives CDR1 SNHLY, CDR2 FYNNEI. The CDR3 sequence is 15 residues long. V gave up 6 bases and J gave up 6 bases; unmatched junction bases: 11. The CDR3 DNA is TGTGCCAGCAGGTCTCCCGGGACTACCCCCAATGAGCAGTTCTTC. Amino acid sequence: CASRSPGTTPNEQFF.

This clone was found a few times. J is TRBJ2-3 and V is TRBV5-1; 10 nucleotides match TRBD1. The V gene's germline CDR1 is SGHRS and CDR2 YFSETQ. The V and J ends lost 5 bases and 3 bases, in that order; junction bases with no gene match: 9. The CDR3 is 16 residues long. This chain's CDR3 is CASRWGDRGRTDTQYF. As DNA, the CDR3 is TGCGCCAGCAGATGGGGCGACAGGGGGCGTACAGATACGCAGTATTTT.

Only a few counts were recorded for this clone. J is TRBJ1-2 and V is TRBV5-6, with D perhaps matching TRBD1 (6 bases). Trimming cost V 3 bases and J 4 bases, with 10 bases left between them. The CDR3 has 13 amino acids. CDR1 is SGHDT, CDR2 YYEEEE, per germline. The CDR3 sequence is CASSYTGFYGYTF. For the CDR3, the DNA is TGTGCCAGCAGCTACACAGGGTTCTATGGCTACACCTTC. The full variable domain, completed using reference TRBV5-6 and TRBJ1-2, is DAGVTQSPTHLIKTRGQQVTLRCSPKSGHDTVSWYQQALGQGPQFIFQYYEEEERQRGNFPDRFSGHQFPNYSSELNVNALLLGDSALYLCASSYTGFYGYTFGSGTRLTVV.

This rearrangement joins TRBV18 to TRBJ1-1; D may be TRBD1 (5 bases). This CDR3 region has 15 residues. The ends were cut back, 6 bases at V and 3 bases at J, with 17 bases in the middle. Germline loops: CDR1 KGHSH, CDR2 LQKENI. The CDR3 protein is CASSLLGREHTEAFF. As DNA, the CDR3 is TGTGCCAGCTCCCTCTTGGGCAGGGAACACACTGAAGCTTTCTTT.

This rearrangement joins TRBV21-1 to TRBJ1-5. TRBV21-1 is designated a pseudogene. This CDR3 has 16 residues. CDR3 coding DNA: TGTGCCAGCAGCAAAGCCGGACTTGATAGCAATCAGCCCCAGCATTTT. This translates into CASSKAGLDSNQPQHF.

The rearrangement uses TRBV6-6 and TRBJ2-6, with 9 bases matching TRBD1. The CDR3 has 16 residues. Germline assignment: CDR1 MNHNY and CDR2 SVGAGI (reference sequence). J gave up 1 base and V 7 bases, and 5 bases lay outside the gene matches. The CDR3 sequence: CASKGQGSSGANVLTF. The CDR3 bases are TGTGCCAGCAAGGGACAGGGTTCTTCTGGGGCCAACGTCCTGACTTTC.

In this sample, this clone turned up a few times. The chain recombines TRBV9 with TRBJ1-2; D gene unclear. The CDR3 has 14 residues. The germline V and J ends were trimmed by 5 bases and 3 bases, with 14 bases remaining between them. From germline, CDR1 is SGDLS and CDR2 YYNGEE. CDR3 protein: CASRRVGRDYGYTF. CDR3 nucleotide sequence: TGTGCCAGCAGGAGGGTAGGACGGGACTATGGCTACACCTTC.

CDR3 protein: CASSPRGDEAFF. The CDR3 DNA reads as TGTGCCAGCAGCCCTCGGGGTGATGAAGCTTTCTTT. The chain couples TRBV5-6 to TRBJ1-1; D gene uncertain. Trimming cost V 4 bases and J 7 bases, with 11 bases left between them. CDR3 length: 12 residues. Germline lookup yields CDR1 SGHDT and CDR2 YYEEEE.